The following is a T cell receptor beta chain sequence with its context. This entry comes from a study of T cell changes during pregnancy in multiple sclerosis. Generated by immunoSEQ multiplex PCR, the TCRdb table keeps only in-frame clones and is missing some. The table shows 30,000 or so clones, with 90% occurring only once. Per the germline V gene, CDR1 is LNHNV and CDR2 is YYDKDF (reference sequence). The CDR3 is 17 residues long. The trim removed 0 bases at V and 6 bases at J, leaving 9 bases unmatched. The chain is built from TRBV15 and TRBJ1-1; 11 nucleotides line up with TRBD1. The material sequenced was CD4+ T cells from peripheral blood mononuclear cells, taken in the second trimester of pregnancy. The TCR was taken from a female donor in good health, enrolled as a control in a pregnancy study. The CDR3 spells CATSRDGQGALSPEAFF. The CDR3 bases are TGTGCCACCAGCAGAGATGGACAGGGGGCTTTGAGTCCTGAAGCTTTCTTT. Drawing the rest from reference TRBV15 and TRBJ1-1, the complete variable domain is DAMVIQNPRYQVTQFGKPVTLSCSQTLNHNVMYWYQQKSSQAPKLLFHYYDKDFNNEADTPDNFQSRRPNTSFCFLDIRSPGLGDTAMYLCATSRDGQGALSPEAFFGQGTRLTVV.